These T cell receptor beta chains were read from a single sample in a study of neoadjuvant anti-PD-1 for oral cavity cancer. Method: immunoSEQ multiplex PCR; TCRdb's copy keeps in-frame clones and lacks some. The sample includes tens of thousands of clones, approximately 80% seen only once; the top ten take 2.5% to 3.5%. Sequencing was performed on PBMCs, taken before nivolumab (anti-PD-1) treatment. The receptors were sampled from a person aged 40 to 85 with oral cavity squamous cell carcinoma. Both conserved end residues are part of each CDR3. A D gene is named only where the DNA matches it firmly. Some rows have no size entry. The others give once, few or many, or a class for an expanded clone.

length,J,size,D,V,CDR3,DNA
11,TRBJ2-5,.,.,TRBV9,CASSGGETQYF,TGTGCCAGCAGCGGGGGGGAGACCCAGTACTTC
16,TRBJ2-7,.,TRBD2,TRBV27,CASSLSLAASSYEQYF,TGTGCCAGCAGTTTAAGCCTAGCGGCCAGCTCCTACGAGCAGTACTTC
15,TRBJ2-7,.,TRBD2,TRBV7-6,CASSLGLAGELEQYF,TGTGCCAGCAGCTTGGGACTAGCGGGAGAACTCGAGCAGTACTTC
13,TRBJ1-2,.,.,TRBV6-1,CASRRASAGGYTF,TGTGCCAGCAGGCGAGCGTCTGCGGGTGGCTACACCTTC
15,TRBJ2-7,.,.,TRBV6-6,CASRREAPSTHEQYF,TGTGCCAGCAGGAGAGAGGCACCTAGTACCCACGAGCAGTACTTC
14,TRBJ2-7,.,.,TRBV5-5,CASSAGTYSYEQYF,TGTGCCAGCAGCGCCGGGACTTACTCCTACGAGCAGTACTTC
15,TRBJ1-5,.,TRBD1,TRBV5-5,CASSLETGGRQPQHF,TGTGCCAGCAGCCTCGAGACAGGGGGCCGGCAGCCCCAGCATTTT
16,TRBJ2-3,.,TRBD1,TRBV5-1,CASSITGATSTDTQYF,TGCGCCAGCAGCATAACAGGGGCGACTTCCACAGATACGCAGTATTTT
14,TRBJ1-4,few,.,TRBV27,CASSLTGPNEKLFF,TGTGCCAGCAGTTTAACAGGGCCTAATGAAAAACTGTTTTTT
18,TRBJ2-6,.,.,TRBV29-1,CSVVAGPYFTSGANVLTF,TGCAGCGTTGTGGCAGGGCCCTACTTCACCTCTGGGGCCAACGTCCTGACTTTC
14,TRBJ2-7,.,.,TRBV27,CASSLRGPADEQYF,TGTGCCAGCAGTTTAAGAGGGCCGGCCGACGAGCAGTACTTC
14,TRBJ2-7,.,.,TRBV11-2,CASSLQPPSYEQYF,TGTGCCAGCAGCTTGCAGCCGCCCTCCTACGAGCAGTACTTC
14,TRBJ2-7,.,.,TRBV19,CASSISEASYEQYF,TGTGCCAGTAGTATATCTGAGGCCTCCTACGAGCAGTACTTC
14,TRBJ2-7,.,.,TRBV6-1,CASSGASSGYEQYF,TGTGCCAGCAGTGGGGCCAGCTCGGGCTACGAGCAGTACTTC
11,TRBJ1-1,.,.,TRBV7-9,CASSLVDEAFF,TGTGCCAGCAGCTTAGTTGATGAAGCTTTCTTT
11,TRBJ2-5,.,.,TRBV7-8,CASSVQETQYF,TGTGCCAGCAGCGTTCAAGAGACCCAGTACTTC
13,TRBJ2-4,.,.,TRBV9,CASSVAAGDIQYF,TGTGCCAGCAGCGTAGCGGCCGGGGACATTCAGTACTTC
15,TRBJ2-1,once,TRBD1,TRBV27,CASSLKGQGLTEQFF,TGTGCCAGCAGTTTAAAGGGACAGGGTTTAACTGAGCAGTTCTTC
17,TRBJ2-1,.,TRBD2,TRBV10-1,CASSDRRTSGHYNEQFF,TGCGCCAGCAGTGATAGGAGGACTAGCGGACACTACAATGAGCAGTTCTTC
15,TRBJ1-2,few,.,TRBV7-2,CASSWGVDRGYGYTF,TGTGCCAGCAGCTGGGGGGTGGACAGAGGATATGGCTACACCTTC
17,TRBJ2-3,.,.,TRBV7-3,CASSLTARGGSTDTQYF,TGTGCCAGCAGCTTAACGGCCCGAGGGGGGAGTACAGATACGCAGTATTTT
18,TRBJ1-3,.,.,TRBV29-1,CSVTYPSGGPRSGNTIYF,TGCAGCGTTACCTACCCGTCGGGTGGGCCGCGCTCTGGAAACACCATATATTTT
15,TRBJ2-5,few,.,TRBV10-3,CAISEEGLTKGTQYF,TGTGCCATCAGTGAAGAAGGACTAACCAAGGGGACCCAGTACTTC
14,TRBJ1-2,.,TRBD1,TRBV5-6,CASSPGTGGEGYTF,TGTGCCAGCAGCCCAGGGACAGGGGGTGAGGGCTACACCTTC
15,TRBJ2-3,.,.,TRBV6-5,CATMGGGRHTDTQYF,TGTGCCACCATGGGGGGCGGAAGGCACACAGATACGCAGTATTTT
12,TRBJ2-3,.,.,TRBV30,CAWSVSGDTQYF,TGTGCCTGGAGTGTGTCGGGGGATACGCAGTATTTT
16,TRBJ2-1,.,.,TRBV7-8,CASSSGTGEVYNEQFF,TGTGCCAGCAGCTCCGGGACGGGGGAGGTTTACAATGAGCAGTTCTTC
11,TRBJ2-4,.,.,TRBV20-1,CSVERINIQYF,TGCAGTGTCGAACGGATAAACATTCAGTACTTC
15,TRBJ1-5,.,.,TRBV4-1,CASSQEAGLNQPQHF,TGCGCCAGCAGCCAAGAGGCAGGACTCAATCAGCCCCAGCATTTT
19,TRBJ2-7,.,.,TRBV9,CASSPIPGSDGGVGYEQYF,TGTGCCAGCAGCCCTATCCCGGGGTCCGACGGCGGCGTGGGCTACGAGCAGTACTTC
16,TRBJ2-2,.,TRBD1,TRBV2,CASRSGTGVNTGELFF,TGTGCCAGCAGATCCGGGACAGGCGTAAACACCGGGGAGCTGTTTTTT
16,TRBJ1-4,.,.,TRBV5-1,CASSPGAKGLNEKLFF,TGCGCCAGCAGCCCGGGGGCAAAAGGGCTAAATGAAAAACTGTTTTTT
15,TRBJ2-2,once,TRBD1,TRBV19,CASRKDRVDTGELFF,TGTGCCAGTAGGAAGGACAGGGTAGACACCGGGGAGCTGTTTTTT
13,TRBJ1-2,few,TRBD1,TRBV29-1,CSVTLQGAQRYTF,TGCAGCGTGACCCTACAGGGGGCTCAACGCTACACCTTC
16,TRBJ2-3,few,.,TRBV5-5,CASSPVGDLSTDTQYF,TGTGCCAGCAGCCCGGTGGGGGACCTAAGCACAGATACGCAGTATTTT
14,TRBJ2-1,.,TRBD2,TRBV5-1,CASSLTSGLDEQFF,TGCGCCAGCAGCTTGACTAGCGGGCTAGATGAGCAGTTCTTC
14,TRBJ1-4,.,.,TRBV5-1,CASKQAVSGEKLFF,TGCGCCAGCAAACAGGCAGTAAGCGGTGAAAAACTGTTTTTT
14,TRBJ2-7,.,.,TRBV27,CASSLYGGPYEQYF,TGTGCCAGCAGTTTATACGGGGGTCCGTACGAGCAGTACTTC
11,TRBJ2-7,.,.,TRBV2,CASAQLGEQYF,TGTGCCAGCGCCCAACTCGGCGAGCAGTACTTC
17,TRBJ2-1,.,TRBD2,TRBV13,CASSSLLAGVSYNEQFF,TGTGCCAGCAGCTCCCTCCTAGCGGGAGTGAGTTACAATGAGCAGTTCTTC
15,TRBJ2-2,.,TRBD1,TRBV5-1,CASSLRTGNTGELFF,TGCGCCAGCAGCTTGAGGACAGGAAACACCGGGGAGCTGTTTTTT
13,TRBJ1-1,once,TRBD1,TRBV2,CASRDRRNTEAFF,TGTGCCAGCAGGGACAGGCGGAACACTGAAGCTTTCTTT
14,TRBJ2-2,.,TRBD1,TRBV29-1,CSAMGQGAAGELFF,TGCAGCGCCATGGGACAGGGGGCAGCCGGGGAGCTGTTTTTT